This TCR beta chain derives from a study of shared clonotypes between healthy human individuals. Study observations and caveats: Richness estimates generally favored naive over memory subsets. Relative to their counterparts shared across all four donors, non-shared clonotypes exhibited diminished generation probabilities.

Sequenced by immunoSEQ multiplex PCR; TCRdb stores in-frame clones only, minus some. The sample holds about 1.5 million clones, under 99% seen once. On this clone: Its matching antigen is unknown.

Germline values: CDR1 SGHRS, CDR2 YFSETQ. V shed 4 bases, J shed 3 bases, and the junction held 4 bases outside the gene matches. The CDR3 covers 15 residues. This TCR was recovered from a man aged 25-40 years in good health. The V and J genes are TRBV5-1 and TRBJ2-2; 9 bases map to TRBD1. The sample consisted of naive CD4+ T cells sorted from blood. Described subset: CD45RA+ positively selected. In DNA form, the CDR3 reads TGCGCCAGCAGCCGCGGGGACAGGGACACCGGGGAGCTGTTTTTT. It codes for CASSRGDRDTGELFF.